The rows below give T cell receptor beta chains drawn from one sample of a study of early T cells in non-severe SARS-CoV-2 infection. TCRdb reprocessed the 5' RACE reads via MiXCR and lists one record per CDR3 protein. The sample yields 80,000 to 100,000 distinct CDR3 sequences, approximately 15% seen once. Sequencing used whole blood. Receptors originate from an adult who was a healthcare worker with PCR-confirmed SARS-CoV-2 infection or an uninfected control (not recorded which). CDR3s include the opening cysteine and the closing phenylalanine or tryptophan. The order of the fields is clone size, V gene, J gene, CDR3 protein. Not all rows give a size; the values are once, few, many and, for expanded clones, a class.

>-|TRBV20-1|TRBJ1-2
CSARDRPRGDYGYTF
>many|TRBV28|TRBJ2-7
CASRPRGVSYEQYF
>few|TRBV5-1|TRBJ2-1
CASSLGQSYNEQFF
>-|TRBV5-1|TRBJ2-5
CASSISAGMRETQYF
>few|TRBV6-1|TRBJ2-1
CASSVWVDSYNEQFF
>-|TRBV9|TRBJ1-1
CASTRTGGATEAFF
>few|TRBV6-5|TRBJ2-1
CASSRDNEQFF
>few|TRBV12-3/TRBV12-4|TRBJ2-3
CASSLGAGAGTDTQYF
>-|TRBV6-1|TRBJ2-7
CASSADRGSYEQYF
>-|TRBV7-2|TRBJ2-1
CASSQTTSGSNEQFF
>many|TRBV7-8|TRBJ1-1
CASSLAGQGDRTEAFF
>-|TRBV7-8|TRBJ1-1
CASSLGIANTEAFF
>-|TRBV6-5|TRBJ2-7
CASRYLTADAYEQYF
>few|TRBV12-5|TRBJ2-7
CASGLDYTYEQYF
>-|TRBV2|TRBJ1-1
CASTNRGVNTEAFF
>many|TRBV20-1|TRBJ1-1
CSASPTPVETEAFF
>-|TRBV5-6|TRBJ2-5
CASSAGGTAPRETQYF
>many|TRBV9|TRBJ2-1
CASRASGSSSYNEQFF
>many|TRBV7-2|TRBJ2-1
CASSLLAGRGAYNEQFF
>-|TRBV4-1|TRBJ2-1
CASSFGPLSYNEQFF
>-|TRBV12-3/TRBV12-4|TRBJ2-5
CASSPPSAGETQYF
>-|TRBV7-8|TRBJ2-3
CASSLEGRGHDTQYF
>-|TRBV6-5|TRBJ2-1
CASSYLAGGRYEQFF
>many|TRBV12-3/TRBV12-4|TRBJ2-7
CASSFSAFYEQYF
>few|TRBV15|TRBJ2-3
CATIPTSGSTDTQYF
>many|TRBV12-3/TRBV12-4|TRBJ2-7
CASREASAGAYEQYF
>few|TRBV4-2|TRBJ2-2
CASSPTILAGGLGTGELFF
>few|TRBV11-2|TRBJ2-7
CASSPSGFPYEQYF